The 27 T cell receptor beta chains below come from one sample, sequenced in a study of control samples from healthy donors and cancer patients. The data were produced by immunoSEQ multiplex PCR, yet TCRdb's version contains in-frame clones alone and is incomplete. The sample gives fewer than 110,000 clones, around nine tenths of which show up once; 7.8% is in the top ten. Sequencing was done on a sample of blood. These receptors all come from a man aged 25-45 years in good health.

The chain couples TRBV9 to TRBJ2-7; 10 nucleotides match TRBD2. The CDR3 spans 15 residues. CDR1 is SGDLS, CDR2 YYNGEE, per germline. Unmatched junction bases numbered 5, after V lost 1 base and J lost 4 bases. CDR3 nucleotides: TGTGCCAGCAGCGTACTAGCGGGAGCAGGGTACGAGCAGTACTTC. Amino acid sequence: CASSVLAGAGYEQYF.

The chain combines TRBV18 with TRBJ2-1; the match to TRBD1 covers 8 bases. V gave up 6 bases and J gave up 8 bases; unmatched junction bases: 12. This CDR3 has 15 amino acids. The V gene's germline CDR1 is KGHSH and CDR2 LQKENI. CDR3 DNA sequence: TGTGCCAGCTCCTCTACGCGGACAGGGTTTTATGAGCAGTTCTTC. The encoded protein is CASSSTRTGFYEQFF.

A remark on this clone: The same CDR3 is also encoded by other DNA sequences in this sample. This chain links TRBV19 with TRBJ1-6; 7 bases are shared with TRBD1. In germline, CDR1 is LNHDA, CDR2 SQIVND (reference sequence). This CDR3 has 14 residues. V was clipped by 3 bases and J by 7 bases; unmatched bases: 3. Here the CDR3 DNA reads TGTGCCAGTAGTATTGTCAGGGGGAATTCACCCCTCCACTTT. Amino acid sequence: CASSIVRGNSPLHF.

Turning to this clone: The junction shows a germline mismatch at one end, possibly a read error. This sequence joins TRBV3-1 (or the pseudogene TRBV3-2) and TRBJ2-3; D is possibly TRBD2 (6 bases). The length of the CDR3 is 13 residues. Germline V gene lookup returns CDR1 LGHDT and CDR2 YNNKEL (reference sequence). CDR3 DNA sequence: TGTGCCAGCAGCCAAGAAAGCTGGAGGGGTCTGGATTTT. It is translated as CASSQESWRGLDF.

The chain joins TRBV27 to TRBJ2-1, with 9 nucleotides matching TRBD1. This CDR3 is 15 amino acids long. The germline V gene encodes CDR1 MNHEY and CDR2 SMNVEV (reference sequence). The V gene end was trimmed by 5 bases and the J gene end by 2 bases; junction bases not matched to a gene: 4. CDR3 sequence (DNA): TGTGCCAGCAGTGACAGGGGGAGACCCTACAATGAGCAGTTCTTC. This codes for CASSDRGRPYNEQFF.

This clone was seen a handful of times. The chain has TRBV7-9 and TRBJ2-3; 9 positions match TRBD2. The CDR3 covers 15 residues. CDR1 is SEHNR, CDR2 FQNEAQ, per germline (reference sequence). Losses at the gene ends were 3 bases for V and 0 bases for J; bases not matched to a gene: 1. The CDR3 protein is CASSFTSGSTDTQYF. DNA for the CDR3: TGTGCCAGCAGCTTTACTAGCGGGAGCACAGATACGCAGTATTTT.

The V gene is TRBV6-5, the J gene TRBJ1-5; D possibly corresponds to TRBD1 (5 bases). Germline CDR1 reads MNHEY; CDR2 reads SVGAGI. The CDR3 loop spans 15 amino acids. V was clipped by 7 bases and J by 0 bases, with 13 bases between them. In DNA form, the CDR3 reads TGTGCCAGCATCAAGGGGCAGAATAGCAATCAGCCCCAGCATTTT. Protein: CASIKGQNSNQPQHF.

V and J are TRBV14 and TRBJ2-1, with 7 bases fitting TRBD2. From germline, CDR1 is SGHDN and CDR2 FVKESK. J was trimmed by 8 bases and V by 3 bases; bases with no gene match: 7. The CDR3 extends over 14 amino acids. The CDR3 spells CASSQWGGSYEQFF. As DNA, the CDR3 is TGTGCCAGCAGCCAGTGGGGCGGGAGCTATGAGCAGTTCTTC.

In DNA, the CDR3 is TGTGCCAGCAGCTTTGGAGTGGGGAACGGACAGCCCCAGCATTTT. Its protein is CASSFGVGNGQPQHF. The chain links TRBV7-2 to TRBJ1-5, with unresolved D. V was pared by 3 bases and J by 7 bases, with 16 bases between. The V gene's germline CDR1 is SGHTA and CDR2 FQGNSA. CDR3 length: 15 residues.

This clone was seen only once. The chain uses TRBV2 and TRBJ1-2; tentatively, D is TRBD1 (5 bases). Trimming left V 0 bases short and J 8 bases short, with 10 bases between. Germline V gene data show CDR1 as SNHLY and CDR2 as FYNNEI. The CDR3 extends over 13 amino acids. Here the CDR3 reads CASSEAPGQGYTF. The DNA for the CDR3 is TGTGCCAGCAGTGAAGCACCGGGGCAAGGCTACACCTTC. The whole variable domain, remainder taken from reference TRBV2 and TRBJ1-2, is EPEVTQTPSHQVTQMGQEVILRCVPISNHLYFYWYRQILGQKVEFLVSFYNNEISEKSEIFDDQFSVERPDGSNFTLKIRSTKLEDSAMYFCASSEAPGQGYTFGSGTRLTVV.

The chain has TRBV3-1 (or the pseudogene TRBV3-2) and TRBJ1-2; D may be TRBD1 (5 bases). CDR1 LGHDT and CDR2 YNNKEL come from the germline V gene (reference sequence). The CDR3 totals 13 residues. V lost 4 bases, J lost 8 bases, and 14 bases lay in between. The CDR3 region has the DNA TGTGCCAGCAGCCGCGGGGAGGGGAGCGGCTACACCTTC. This translates into CASSRGEGSGYTF.

The chain links TRBV6-6 to TRBJ1-1; unclear D gene. CDR1 is MNHNY and CDR2 is SVGAGI in the germline V gene (reference sequence). This CDR3 is 13 amino acids long. V lost 7 bases to trimming and J lost 11 bases, with 20 bases between them. The CDR3 sequence: CASTLGMETVAFF. The CDR3 coding sequence is TGTGCCAGCACCTTAGGAATGGAGACCGTCGCTTTCTTT.

The genes are TRBV4-3 and TRBJ2-3, with a possible D match to TRBD2 (5 bases). Germline CDR1 and CDR2: LGHNA and YSLEER. This CDR3 comprises 14 residues. V shed 4 bases and J shed 3 bases, with 11 bases lying between them. CDR3 residues: CASSLGRATDTQYF. The CDR3 nucleotides read TGCGCCAGCAGCCTTGGGCGGGCTACAGATACGCAGTATTTT.

This clone was counted a few times. The chain combines TRBV6-2 or TRBV6-3 with TRBJ2-7; D unresolved. The germline V gene has CDR1 MNHEY and CDR2 SVGEGT. The V and J ends lost 0 bases and 6 bases respectively, with 15 bases between them. This CDR3 has 15 residues. CDR3 nucleotides: TGTGCCAGCAGTTACTCGGCCAGCGATCCCAGCGAGCAGTACTTC. Translated: CASSYSASDPSEQYF.

This chain uses TRBV12-3 or TRBV12-4 with TRBJ2-5; TRBD1 matches at 7 bases. The V and J ends lost 6 bases and 7 bases, in that order; junction bases with no gene match: 5. The CDR3 has 12 residues. The CDR3 here is CASSTTGRTQYF. The CDR3 nucleotides are TGTGCCAGCAGCACGACAGGGAGGACCCAGTACTTC.

The chain couples TRBV7-9 to TRBJ2-7, with D tentatively TRBD1 or TRBD2 (5 bases each). The CDR3 covers 14 residues. Per germline, CDR1 SEHNR and CDR2 FQNEAQ (reference sequence). Trimming cost V 10 bases and J 0 bases, with 16 bases left between them. CDR3 DNA sequence: TGTGCCACCCGTCGGGGACCCAGCTCCTACGAGCAGTACTTC. Its protein product is CATRRGPSSYEQYF.

This chain links TRBV5-4 with TRBJ2-7; D tentatively reads TRBD1 or TRBD2 (5 bases each). CDR3 length: 15 residues. The V gene's germline CDR1 is SGHNT and CDR2 YYREEE (reference sequence). V lost 5 bases, J lost 2 bases, and 17 bases lay in between. The CDR3 protein is CASSWDAEPTYEQYF. Here the CDR3 DNA reads TGTGCCAGCAGTTGGGACGCGGAACCTACCTACGAGCAGTACTTC.

The chain has TRBV18 and TRBJ2-5; D is unclear. Germline CDR1 KGHSH, CDR2 LQKENI. CDR3 length: 17 amino acids. Deletions cut 6 bases from V and 6 bases from J, with 26 bases between. CDR3 DNA sequence: TGTGCCAGCTCCCCCTTTCCCCTGTCACCAGAAGGAAAGACCCAGTACTTC. Translating it yields CASSPFPLSPEGKTQYF.

The chain links TRBV6-2 or TRBV6-3 to TRBJ1-5, with TRBD1 identical over 7 bases. This CDR3 region has 16 residues. The V segment lost 6 bases and the J segment 5 bases; nucleotides outside the gene matches: 13. Germline lookup yields CDR1 MNHEY and CDR2 SVGEGT. CDR3 sequence: CASSTDRAGDHQPQHF. CDR3 in DNA: TGTGCCAGCAGCACCGACAGGGCCGGGGATCATCAGCCCCAGCATTTT.

The V gene is TRBV18, the J gene TRBJ2-3; 10 nucleotides line up with TRBD1. Germline V lookup: CDR1 KGHSH, CDR2 LQKENI. V was clipped by 0 bases and J by 6 bases; unmatched bases: 3. CDR3 size: 15 residues. CDR3 region: CASSPPTGGGDTQYF. CDR3 DNA sequence: TGTGCCAGCTCACCACCGACAGGGGGCGGCGATACGCAGTATTTT.

The chain couples TRBV24-1 to TRBJ1-2, with D possibly being TRBD1 (6 bases). CDR1 and CDR2 from the germline V gene are KGHDR and SFDVKD. Trimming pared 4 bases from V and 0 bases from J, leaving 17 bases between. The CDR3 runs 17 residues. In DNA, the CDR3 is TGTGCCACCAGTGACCCGACAGGCGCCCGAGCTAACTATGGCTACACCTTC. It translates to CATSDPTGARANYGYTF.

The chain is built from TRBV7-2 and TRBJ1-1, with D unresolved. Germline V gives CDR1 SGHTA, CDR2 FQGNSA. The CDR3 totals 13 residues. Deletions cut 4 bases from V and 1 base from J, with 7 bases between. The CDR3 region has the DNA TGTGCCAGCAGCTCACGACAGAACACTGAAGCTTTCTTT. Its protein is CASSSRQNTEAFF.

V gene TRBV3-1 (or the pseudogene TRBV3-2) combines with J gene TRBJ1-2, with D perhaps TRBD1 (5 bases). The CDR3 is 14 amino acids. V lost 0 bases, J lost 8 bases, and 13 bases lay in between. Looked up from germline, CDR1 is LGHDT and CDR2 is YNNKEL (reference sequence). DNA for the CDR3: TGTGCCAGCAGCCAAGATGAACAGGAGATCGGCTACACCTTC. This gives the protein CASSQDEQEIGYTF.

V gene TRBV2 combines with J gene TRBJ2-2, with TRBD1 matching over 9 bases. V lost 7 bases, J lost 5 bases, and 2 bases stayed unmatched. The germline V gene has CDR1 SNHLY and CDR2 FYNNEI. The CDR3 length is 13 residues. The CDR3 reads CASNRGQTGELFF. For the CDR3, the DNA is TGTGCCAGCAACAGGGGGCAGACCGGGGAGCTGTTTTTT.

The rearrangement links TRBV15 to TRBJ2-1; 10 nucleotides match TRBD2. J lost 3 bases, V lost 4 bases, and 3 bases had no gene match. The CDR3 length is 15 residues. Per germline, CDR1 LNHNV and CDR2 YYDKDF (reference sequence). The CDR3 sequence: CATSNGLAVYNEQFF. DNA for the CDR3: TGTGCCACCAGCAACGGACTAGCGGTCTACAATGAGCAGTTCTTC.

Here the CDR3 reads CASSQVIYQDNSPLHF. The CDR3 bases are TGCGCCAGCAGCCAAGTTATTTATCAGGATAATTCACCCCTCCACTTT. The rearrangement links TRBV4-1 to TRBJ1-6; D remains ambiguous. Germline V gives CDR1 MGHRA, CDR2 YSYEKL. Between the trimmed V and J ends, which lost 1 base and 5 bases, there was a span of 12 bases. The CDR3 extends over 16 amino acids.

The chain carries TRBV28 and TRBJ1-1, with 7 bases matching TRBD1. Losses at the gene ends were 4 bases for V and 9 bases for J; bases not matched to a gene: 11. Germline loops: CDR1 MDHEN, CDR2 SYDVKM. CDR3 length: 14 amino acids. The CDR3 region is CASSSGTVLPQAFF. CDR3 DNA: TGTGCCAGCAGTTCCGGGACAGTTCTTCCTCAAGCTTTCTTT.